This TCR beta chain was sequenced during a study of long-term antiretroviral therapy in people with HIV. General study findings and limits: Clonal expansions arising prior to ART prevailed in the repertoire at every time point. ART preceded a rise in diversity that nonetheless stayed lower than in transplant donor controls.

Turning to this clone: The antigen remains undetermined.

Treatment for every participant with HIV took place in the United States. An immunoSEQ assay, version v3.0, was performed at survey level. A per-sample goal of roughly 35,000-55,000 T-cell genomes was targeted by sequencing. Sequencing used immunoSEQ multiplex PCR; TCRdb keeps in-frame clones, though not all of them. The sample records tens of thousands of clones, 80% to 90% being singletons. Trimming removed 3 bases from V and 7 bases from J, with 4 bases in between. Germline CDR1 DFQATT, CDR2 SNEGSKA (reference sequence). The CDR3 consists of 11 residues. This sample comprised unsorted PBMCs, obtained 1.2 years after starting antiretroviral therapy. The TCR comes from a man in his fifties or sixties with HIV. The chain links TRBV20-1 to TRBJ1-6; D gene ambiguous. CDR3 protein: CSASKNSPLHF. As DNA, the CDR3 is TGCAGTGCTAGTAAGAATTCACCCCTCCACTTT.